This entry concerns a single T cell receptor (beta chain). Antigen specificity is unknown. This sample was taken from a study of beta chain features in type 1 diabetes. Study-wide background: Sorted cell examination encompassed over 90,000,000 cells across all samples. Study-wide findings and caveats: There were fewer insertions and more deletions at the VDJ junctions of type 1 diabetes patients.

Germline V lookup: CDR1 KGHSH, CDR2 LQKENI. The CDR3 extends over 15 amino acids. J lost 5 bases, V lost 4 bases, and 8 bases had no gene match. The investigators reverse transcribed all of the isolated RNA, so they sequenced expressed TCRB transcripts. This table comes from immunoSEQ multiplex PCR, and its TCRdb copy is limited to in-frame clones, with some not included. The repertoire holds 130,000 to 150,000 clones, with nearly 9.5% as singletons. This clonotype originated in a man between 18 and 35 years old in good health. The rearrangement uses TRBV18 and TRBJ2-7; TRBD1 matches at 10 bases. The sequenced material came from central memory CD4+ T cells from blood. The CDR3 region is CASSLVGQGRNEQYF. CDR3 nucleotide sequence: TGTGCCAGCTCACTAGTGGGACAGGGGAGGAACGAGCAGTACTTC. Full variable domain (missing parts from reference TRBV18 and TRBJ2-7): NAGVMQNPRHLVRRRGQEARLRCSPMKGHSHVYWYRQLPEEGLKFMVYLQKENIIDESGMPKERFSAEFPKEGPSILRIQQVVRGDSAAYFCASSLVGQGRNEQYFGPGTRLTVT.